These T cell receptor beta chains were read from a single sample in a study of beta chain features in type 1 diabetes. Profiled with immunoSEQ multiplex PCR; TCRdb holds only in-frame clones, not every one. Found here are about 470,000 clones, about 29% of them singletons; the top ten hold 0.05% to 0.065%. The material sequenced was naive CD4+ T cells from blood. The receptors derive from a man younger than 35 in good health. Both conserved end residues are part of each CDR3. A D gene is named only where the DNA matches it firmly. Clone size is stated in some rows and not others, as once, few, many or a class when expanded.

TRBD1	TRBJ2-5	once	TRBV30	TGTGCCTGGGGGACCGGGACAGGGATCCACCAAGAGACCCAGTACTTC	CAWGTGTGIHQETQYF
NA	TRBJ2-1	few	TRBV4-1	TGCGCCAGCAGCCAAGATCCCCTATCGCACCCGAATGAGCAGTTCTTC	CASSQDPLSHPNEQFF
TRBD1	TRBJ2-7	NA	TRBV30	TGTGCCTGGAGTAAGGGACAGGGAGTGGCCTACGAGCAGTACTTC	CAWSKGQGVAYEQYF
NA	TRBJ2-6	NA	TRBV29-1	TGCAGCGTTACAGGAAACTCTGGGGCCAACGTCCTGACTTTC	CSVTGNSGANVLTF
TRBD1	TRBJ1-1	few	TRBV28	TGTGCCAGCAGTCCCGGACAGGGATTCATGAACACTGAAGCTTTCTTT	CASSPGQGFMNTEAFF
TRBD2	TRBJ2-4	many	TRBV23-1	TGCGCCAGCAGTCGACTCGGGACTATCCGTCCCCATCAGTACTTC	CASSRLGTIRPHQYF
NA	TRBJ2-5	NA	TRBV18	TGTGCCAGCTCACCGGGGAGCGATTCGTACGAGACCCAGTACTTC	CASSPGSDSYETQYF
NA	TRBJ2-1	NA	TRBV7-2	TGTGCCAGCAGCGAGGGACCCTCCTACAATGAGCAGTTCTTC	CASSEGPSYNEQFF
TRBD2	TRBJ2-1	few	TRBV29-1	TGCAGCGTGGTGGGACTAGCCTACGACAATGAGCAGTTCTTC	CSVVGLAYDNEQFF
TRBD1	TRBJ2-3	NA	TRBV6-5	TGTGCCAGCAGTTCCCCAGGGGGCAGCACAGATACGCAGTATTTT	CASSSPGGSTDTQYF
TRBD2	TRBJ2-7	NA	TRBV4-1	TGCGCCAGCAGCCACGAGGGACTAGCAAAGTCCTACGAGCAGTACTTC	CASSHEGLAKSYEQYF
NA	TRBJ1-4	few	TRBV7-8	TGTGCCAGCAGCTTTCTCCGGTCGAATGAAAAACTGTTTTTT	CASSFLRSNEKLFF
NA	TRBJ1-5	NA	TRBV9	TGTGCCAGCAGCCTTTCAGGGAGCAATCAGCCCCAGCATTTT	CASSLSGSNQPQHF
NA	TRBJ1-4	NA	TRBV19	TGTGCCAGTAGTATCCGACACAGTGCAACTAATGAAAAACTGTTTTTT	CASSIRHSATNEKLFF
TRBD1	TRBJ1-5	few	TRBV7-2	TGTGCCAGCAGCCCCCGGACAGGGGGATATCAGCCCCAGCATTTT	CASSPRTGGYQPQHF
NA	TRBJ1-4	NA	TRBV28	TGTGCCAGCAGTTTGATCGGTGAAAAACTGTTTTTT	CASSLIGEKLFF
NA	TRBJ2-3	NA	TRBV9	TGTGCCAGCAGCGTAGGAGCTAGCAGCACAGATACGCAGTATTTT	CASSVGASSTDTQYF
NA	TRBJ1-2	few	TRBV6-1	TGTGCCAGCAGTCGTACTGCGGTCTATGGCTACACCTTC	CASSRTAVYGYTF
NA	TRBJ2-1	few	TRBV29-1	TGCAGCGTTGATGGGGGGCAGGGTAACTACAATGAGCAGTTCTTC	CSVDGGQGNYNEQFF
NA	TRBJ2-1	few	TRBV10-2	TGCGCCACCCACCTCAGGGGTAGGCTGGACAATGAGCAGTTCTTC	CATHLRGRLDNEQFF
NA	TRBJ2-3	few	TRBV7-2	TGTGCCAGCAGCTTAGCGCGGTGGCAGGCAGATACGCAGTATTTT	CASSLARWQADTQYF
NA	TRBJ2-5	NA	TRBV20-1	TGCAGTGCTAGTCTAGAGACCCAGTACTTC	CSASLETQYF